This TCR beta chain originates from a study of blood T cell repertoires in COVID-19. Turning to the study itself: PBMCs, B-cell-depleted T cells, or T cells were the source of the cDNA or gDNA that made up the material.

Germline CDR1 reads MDHEN; CDR2 reads SYDVKM. This CDR3 has 17 amino acids. V was shortened by 3 bases and J by 9 bases, with 24 bases between the two germline ends. Method: immunoSEQ multiplex PCR; TCRdb's copy keeps in-frame clones and lacks some. The sample contains about 190,000 clones, approximately 91% of which appear only once. This TCR came from a man between 65 and 85 years old with active or convalescent COVID-19. V gene TRBV28 combines with J gene TRBJ1-5, with D possibly being TRBD1 (6 bases). What was sequenced was peripheral blood. The CDR3 loop reads CASSFRANTPDRPPQHF. The CDR3 DNA sequence: TGTGCCAGCAGTTTCCGAGCAAATACGCCCGACAGGCCGCCCCAGCATTTT.